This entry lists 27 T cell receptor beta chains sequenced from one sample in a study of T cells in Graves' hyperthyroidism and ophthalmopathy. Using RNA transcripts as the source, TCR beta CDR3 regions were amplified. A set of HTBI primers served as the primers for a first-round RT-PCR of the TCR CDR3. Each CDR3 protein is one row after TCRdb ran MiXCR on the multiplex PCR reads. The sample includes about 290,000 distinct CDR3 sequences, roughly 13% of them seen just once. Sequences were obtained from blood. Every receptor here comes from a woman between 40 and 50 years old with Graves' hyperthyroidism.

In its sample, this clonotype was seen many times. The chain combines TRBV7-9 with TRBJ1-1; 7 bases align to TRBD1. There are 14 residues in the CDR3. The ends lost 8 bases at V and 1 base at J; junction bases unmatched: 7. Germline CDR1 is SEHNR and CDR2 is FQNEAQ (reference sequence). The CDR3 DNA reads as TGTGCCAGCGTCCTACAGGGGACGAACACTGAAGCTTTCTTT. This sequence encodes CASVLQGTNTEAFF. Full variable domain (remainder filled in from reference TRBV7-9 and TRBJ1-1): DTGVSQNPRHKITKRGQNVTFRCDPISEHNRLYWYRQTLGQGPEFLTYFQNEAQLEKSRLLSDRFSAERPKGSFSTLEIQRTEQGDSAMYLCASVLQGTNTEAFFGQGTRLTVV.

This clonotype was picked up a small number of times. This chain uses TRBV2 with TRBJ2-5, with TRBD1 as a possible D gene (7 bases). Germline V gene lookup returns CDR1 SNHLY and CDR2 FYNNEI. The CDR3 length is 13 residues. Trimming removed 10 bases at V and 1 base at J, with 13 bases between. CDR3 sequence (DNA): TGTGCCACTCAGGGGGGTTCCCAAGAGACCCAGTACTTC. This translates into CATQGGSQETQYF.

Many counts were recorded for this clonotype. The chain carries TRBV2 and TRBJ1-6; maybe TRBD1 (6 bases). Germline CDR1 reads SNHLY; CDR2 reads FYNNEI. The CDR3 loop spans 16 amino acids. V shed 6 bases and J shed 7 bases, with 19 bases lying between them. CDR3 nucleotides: TGTGCCAGCAGCGCTGAAGGAAACAGGGCCAATTCACCCCTCCACTTT. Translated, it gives CASSAEGNRANSPLHF.

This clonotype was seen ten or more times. Here the CDR3 reads CASSQDPILLYQETQYF. CDR3 in DNA: TGTGCCAGCAGCCAAGATCCTATTCTCCTGTACCAAGAGACCCAGTACTTC. The chain carries TRBV3-1 and TRBJ2-5; no clear D gene. Trimming removed 0 bases from V and 0 bases from J, with 14 bases in between. Germline values: CDR1 LGHDT, CDR2 YNNKEL (reference sequence). The CDR3 spans 17 residues.

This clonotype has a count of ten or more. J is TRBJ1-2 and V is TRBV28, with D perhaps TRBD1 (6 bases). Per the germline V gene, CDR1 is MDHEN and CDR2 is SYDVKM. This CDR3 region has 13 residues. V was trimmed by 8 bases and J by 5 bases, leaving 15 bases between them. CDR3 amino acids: CASARGGPYGYTF. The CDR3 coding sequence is TGTGCCAGCGCCCGCGGGGGGCCTTATGGCTACACCTTC.

This CDR3 is CASSSGTAREKLFF. CDR3 DNA sequence: TGTGCCAGCAGTTCCGGGACAGCGAGGGAAAAACTGTTTTTT. V usage is TRBV12-3 or TRBV12-4 and J usage is TRBJ1-4, with 7 positions matching TRBD1. The V and J ends lost 4 bases and 8 bases, in that order; junction bases with no gene match: 7. There are 14 residues in the CDR3.

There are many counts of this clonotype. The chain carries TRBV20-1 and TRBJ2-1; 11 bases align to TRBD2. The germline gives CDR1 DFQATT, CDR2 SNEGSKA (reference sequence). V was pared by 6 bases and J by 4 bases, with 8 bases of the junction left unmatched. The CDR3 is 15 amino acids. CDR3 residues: CSATLLAGGYNEQFF. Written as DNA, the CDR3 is TGCAGTGCAACCCTTCTAGCGGGAGGTTACAATGAGCAGTTCTTC.

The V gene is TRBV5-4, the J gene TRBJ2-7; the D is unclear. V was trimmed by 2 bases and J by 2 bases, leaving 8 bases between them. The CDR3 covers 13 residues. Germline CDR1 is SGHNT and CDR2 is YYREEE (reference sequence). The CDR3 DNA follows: TGTGCCAGCAGCTTAAAGGGCGCCTACGAGCAGTACTTC. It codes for CASSLKGAYEQYF.

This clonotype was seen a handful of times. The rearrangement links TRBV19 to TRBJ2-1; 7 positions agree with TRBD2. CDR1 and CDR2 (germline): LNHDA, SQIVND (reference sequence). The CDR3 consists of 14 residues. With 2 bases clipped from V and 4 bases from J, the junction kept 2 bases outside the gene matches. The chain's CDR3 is CASSILAEYNEQFF. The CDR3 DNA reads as TGTGCCAGTAGTATACTAGCGGAGTACAATGAGCAGTTCTTC.

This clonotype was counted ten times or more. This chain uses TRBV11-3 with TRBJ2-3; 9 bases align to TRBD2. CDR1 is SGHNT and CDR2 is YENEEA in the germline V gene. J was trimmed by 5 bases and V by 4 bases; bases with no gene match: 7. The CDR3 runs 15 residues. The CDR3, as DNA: TGTGCCAGCAGCTACGGACTAGCGCAGGGAGATACGCAGTATTTT. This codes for CASSYGLAQGDTQYF. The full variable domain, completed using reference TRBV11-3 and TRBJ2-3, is EAGVVQSPRYKIIEKKQPVAFWCNPISGHNTLYWYLQNLGQGPELLIRYENEEAVDDSQLPKDRFSAERLKGVDSTLKIQPAELGDSAVYLCASSYGLAQGDTQYFGPGTRLTVL.

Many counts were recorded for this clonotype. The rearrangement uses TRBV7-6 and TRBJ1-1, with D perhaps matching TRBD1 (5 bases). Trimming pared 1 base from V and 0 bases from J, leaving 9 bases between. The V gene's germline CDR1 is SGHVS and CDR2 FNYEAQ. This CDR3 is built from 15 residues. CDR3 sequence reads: CASSLGGLMNTEAFF. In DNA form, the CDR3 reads TGTGCCAGCAGCTTAGGGGGCCTCATGAACACTGAAGCTTTCTTT.

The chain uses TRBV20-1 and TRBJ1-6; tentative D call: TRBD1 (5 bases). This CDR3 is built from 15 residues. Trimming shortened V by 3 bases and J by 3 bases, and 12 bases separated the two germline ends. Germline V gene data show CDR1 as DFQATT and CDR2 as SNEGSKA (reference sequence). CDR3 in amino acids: CSASRRGDYNSPLHF. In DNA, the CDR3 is TGCAGTGCTAGCAGGCGAGGGGACTATAATTCACCCCTCCACTTT.

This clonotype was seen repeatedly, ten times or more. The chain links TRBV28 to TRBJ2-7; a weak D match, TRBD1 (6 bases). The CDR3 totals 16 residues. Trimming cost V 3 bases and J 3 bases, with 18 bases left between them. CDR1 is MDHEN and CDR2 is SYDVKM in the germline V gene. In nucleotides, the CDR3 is TGTGCCAGCAGTTTCACAAGGGGGAAAGTTGACTACGAGCAGTACTTC. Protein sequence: CASSFTRGKVDYEQYF.

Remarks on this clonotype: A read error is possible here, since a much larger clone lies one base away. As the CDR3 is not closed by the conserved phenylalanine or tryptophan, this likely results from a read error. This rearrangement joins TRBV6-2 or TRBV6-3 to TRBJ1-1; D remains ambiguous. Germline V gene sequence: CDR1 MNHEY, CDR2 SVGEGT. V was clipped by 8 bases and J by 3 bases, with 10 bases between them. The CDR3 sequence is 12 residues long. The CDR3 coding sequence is TGTGCCAGCTTCCGGGATTACACTGAAGCTTTCCTT. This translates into CASFRDYTEAFL.

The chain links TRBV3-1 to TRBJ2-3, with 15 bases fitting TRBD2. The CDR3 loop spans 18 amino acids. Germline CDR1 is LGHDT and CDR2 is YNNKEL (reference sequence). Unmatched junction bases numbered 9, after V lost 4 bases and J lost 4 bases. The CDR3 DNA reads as TGTGCCAGCAGCCCTCTCCCCGGACTAGCGGGAGGGGCAGATACGCAGTATTTT. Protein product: CASSPLPGLAGGADTQYF.

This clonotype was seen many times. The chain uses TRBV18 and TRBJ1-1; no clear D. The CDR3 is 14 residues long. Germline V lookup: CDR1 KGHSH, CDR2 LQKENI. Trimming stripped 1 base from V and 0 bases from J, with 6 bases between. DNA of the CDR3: TGTGCCAGCTCACCACAGGAGTTGAACACTGAAGCTTTCTTT. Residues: CASSPQELNTEAFF.

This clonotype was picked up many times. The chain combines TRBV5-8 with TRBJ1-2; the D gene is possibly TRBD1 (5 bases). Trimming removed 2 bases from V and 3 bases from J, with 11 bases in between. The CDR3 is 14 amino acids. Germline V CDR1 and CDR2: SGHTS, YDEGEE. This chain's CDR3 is CASSFGGGDYGYTF. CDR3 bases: TGTGCCAGCAGCTTTGGCGGGGGGGACTATGGCTACACCTTC.

The DNA for the CDR3 is TGTGCCAGCAGCCGTACGGGACAGGGCACAGATACGCAGTATTTT. Protein: CASSRTGQGTDTQYF. The chain carries TRBV7-9 and TRBJ2-3, with 8 bases aligning to TRBD1. With V trimmed by 5 bases and J by 1 base, 5 bases remained unmatched. The CDR3 contains 15 residues. Germline values: CDR1 SEHNR, CDR2 FQNEAQ (reference sequence).

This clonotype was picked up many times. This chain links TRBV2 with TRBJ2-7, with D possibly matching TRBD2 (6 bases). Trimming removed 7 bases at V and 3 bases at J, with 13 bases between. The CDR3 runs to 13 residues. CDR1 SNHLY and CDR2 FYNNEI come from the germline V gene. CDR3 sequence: CASKGQGGYEQYF. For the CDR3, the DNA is TGTGCCAGCAAAGGGCAGGGAGGCTACGAGCAGTACTTC.

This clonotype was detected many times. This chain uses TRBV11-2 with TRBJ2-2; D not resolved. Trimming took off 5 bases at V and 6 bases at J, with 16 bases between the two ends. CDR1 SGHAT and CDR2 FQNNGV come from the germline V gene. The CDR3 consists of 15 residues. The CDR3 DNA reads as TGTGCCAGCAGCCGTACTACGGGTGGTGCCGGGGAGCTGTTTTTT. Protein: CASSRTTGGAGELFF.

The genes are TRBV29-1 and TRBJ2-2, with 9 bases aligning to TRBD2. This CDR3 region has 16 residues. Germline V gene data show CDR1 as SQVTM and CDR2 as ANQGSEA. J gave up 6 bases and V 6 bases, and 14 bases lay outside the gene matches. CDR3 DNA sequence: TGCAGCGTCGCCAAAGCGGGAGGTCTCAGGGCCGGGGAGCTGTTTTTT. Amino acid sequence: CSVAKAGGLRAGELFF.

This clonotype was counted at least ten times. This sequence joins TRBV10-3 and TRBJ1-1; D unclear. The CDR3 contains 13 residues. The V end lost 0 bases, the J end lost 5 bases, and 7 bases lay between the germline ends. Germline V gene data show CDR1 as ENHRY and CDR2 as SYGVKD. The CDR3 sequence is CAISESGRTEAFF. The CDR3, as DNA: TGTGCCATCAGTGAGTCAGGCAGGACTGAAGCTTTCTTT.

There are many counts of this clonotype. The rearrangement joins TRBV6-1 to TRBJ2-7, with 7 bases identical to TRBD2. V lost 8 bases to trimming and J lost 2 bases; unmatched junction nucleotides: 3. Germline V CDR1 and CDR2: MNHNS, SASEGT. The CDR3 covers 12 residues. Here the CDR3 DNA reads TGTGCCAGCGGGAGGGCACCCTACGAGCAGTACTTC. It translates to CASGRAPYEQYF.

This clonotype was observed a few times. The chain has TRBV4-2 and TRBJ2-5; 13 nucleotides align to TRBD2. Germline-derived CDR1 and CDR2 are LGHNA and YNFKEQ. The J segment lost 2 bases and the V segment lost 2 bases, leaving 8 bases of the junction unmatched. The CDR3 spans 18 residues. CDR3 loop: CASSQRTSGRGRQETQYF. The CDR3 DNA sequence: TGTGCCAGCAGCCAACGGACTAGCGGGAGAGGGCGGCAAGAGACCCAGTACTTC.

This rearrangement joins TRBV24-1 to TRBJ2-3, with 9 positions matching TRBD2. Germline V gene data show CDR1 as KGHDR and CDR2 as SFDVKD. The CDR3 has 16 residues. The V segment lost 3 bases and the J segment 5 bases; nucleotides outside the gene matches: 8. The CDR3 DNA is TGTGCCACCAGTGATCCACCGGCTAGCGGGAAAGATACGCAGTATTTT. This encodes CATSDPPASGKDTQYF.

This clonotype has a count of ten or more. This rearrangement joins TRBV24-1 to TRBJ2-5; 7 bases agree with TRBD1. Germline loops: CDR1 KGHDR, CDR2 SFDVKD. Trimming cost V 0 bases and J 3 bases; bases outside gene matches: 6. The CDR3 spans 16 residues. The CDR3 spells CATSDLQQGTKETQYF. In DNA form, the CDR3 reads TGTGCCACCAGTGATTTGCAACAGGGGACCAAAGAGACCCAGTACTTC.

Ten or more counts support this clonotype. CDR3 nucleotides: TGTGCCAGCAGTGCGGGCGTACCAGTAAAAGGGAAATCCTACAATGAGCAGTTCTTC. Its protein product is CASSAGVPVKGKSYNEQFF. The V gene is TRBV2, the J gene TRBJ2-1; D gene unclear. Per germline, CDR1 SNHLY and CDR2 FYNNEI. V lost 4 bases to trimming and J lost 1 base, with 23 bases between them. CDR3 length equals 19 residues.